This TCR beta chain originates from a study of T cell changes during pregnancy in multiple sclerosis. Sequencing used immunoSEQ multiplex PCR; TCRdb keeps in-frame clones, though not all of them. The sample gives tens of thousands of clones, 92% of which show up once; roughly 1.5% is in the top ten. This CDR3 has 14 amino acids. Germline V gene data show CDR1 as MNHEY and CDR2 as SMNVEV (reference sequence). This material consisted of peripheral blood, taken after pregnancy. V usage is TRBV27 and J usage is TRBJ2-5; TRBD1 is a possible D gene (5 bases). Gene TRBJ2-7 matches the end of the DNA better, so the J call may be wrong. The TCR was taken from a female donor with multiple sclerosis, enrolled in a pregnancy study. The CDR3 loop reads CASSLDSGSYEQYF. The CDR3 coding sequence is TGTGCCAGCAGTTTAGATTCAGGGTCCTACGAGCAGTACTTC.